A selection of T cell receptor beta chains follows, all from one sample in a study of CD8+ T cells in alopecia areata. TCRdb's table, derived via immunoSEQ multiplex PCR, lists solely in-frame clones and lacks some. The sample has around 120,000 clones, 50% to 55% seen once. The source was CD4+ T cells sorted from blood, collected at week 4, from a patient treated with tofacitinib. The source is a human donor with alopecia areata. CDR3s include the opening cysteine and the closing phenylalanine or tryptophan. Fields, in order: V gene, J gene, D gene, clone size, CDR3 protein, CDR3 DNA. A D gene is named only where the DNA matches it firmly. Only part of the rows carry a size: once, few, many, or a class if the clone is expanded.

V gene: TRBV5-1; J gene: TRBJ2-6; D gene: -; clone size: -; CDR3 protein: CASRFALSGANVLTF; CDR3 DNA: TGCGCCAGCAGGTTTGCACTCTCTGGGGCCAACGTCCTGACTTTC
V gene: TRBV7-9; J gene: TRBJ2-7; D gene: TRBD1; clone size: -; CDR3 protein: CASSFWDSYEQYF; CDR3 DNA: TGTGCCAGCAGCTTTTGGGACAGCTACGAGCAGTACTTC
V gene: TRBV6-6; J gene: TRBJ2-7; D gene: -; clone size: -; CDR3 protein: CASSRGTGSYEQYF; CDR3 DNA: TGTGCCAGCAGTCGGGGGACGGGCTCCTACGAGCAGTACTTC
V gene: TRBV4-1; J gene: TRBJ1-4; D gene: -; clone size: -; CDR3 protein: CASSQFTAGGEKLFF; CDR3 DNA: TGCGCCAGCAGCCAGTTCACCGCAGGCGGAGAAAAACTGTTTTTT
V gene: TRBV6-1; J gene: TRBJ2-1; D gene: TRBD2; clone size: -; CDR3 protein: CASRGLAGAFEQFF; CDR3 DNA: TGTGCCAGCAGGGGACTAGCGGGAGCTTTTGAGCAGTTCTTC
V gene: TRBV29-1; J gene: TRBJ1-2; D gene: -; clone size: -; CDR3 protein: CSVEAGNGYTF; CDR3 DNA: TGCAGCGTTGAGGCAGGGAATGGCTACACCTTC
V gene: TRBV7-9; J gene: TRBJ2-2; D gene: -; clone size: few; CDR3 protein: CASSLVESGELFF; CDR3 DNA: TGTGCCAGCAGCTTAGTGGAATCCGGGGAGCTGTTTTTT
V gene: TRBV30; J gene: TRBJ2-1; D gene: -; clone size: -; CDR3 protein: CAWVQMRSRFF; CDR3 DNA: TGTGCCTGGGTCCAAATGAGATCGCGGTTCTTC
V gene: TRBV7-9; J gene: TRBJ1-1; D gene: -; clone size: few; CDR3 protein: CASVETEAFF; CDR3 DNA: TGTGCCAGCGTGGAAACTGAAGCTTTCTTT
V gene: TRBV10-1; J gene: TRBJ2-3; D gene: TRBD2; clone size: -; CDR3 protein: CASSRLAGTDTQYF; CDR3 DNA: TGCGCCAGCAGCAGACTAGCGGGGACAGATACGCAGTATTTT
V gene: TRBV7-9; J gene: TRBJ2-7; D gene: TRBD1; clone size: -; CDR3 protein: CASSLARTGTRGEQYF; CDR3 DNA: TGTGCCAGCAGCTTAGCTCGGACAGGGACAAGAGGCGAGCAGTACTTC
V gene: TRBV29-1; J gene: TRBJ2-5; D gene: -; clone size: -; CDR3 protein: CSGQWARETQYF; CDR3 DNA: TGCAGCGGTCAATGGGCCCGGGAGACCCAGTACTTC
V gene: TRBV7-9; J gene: TRBJ2-5; D gene: TRBD2; clone size: -; CDR3 protein: CASSLVAGGPETQYF; CDR3 DNA: TGTGCCAGCAGCTTGGTGGCGGGAGGGCCGGAGACCCAGTACTTC
V gene: TRBV13; J gene: TRBJ2-3; D gene: TRBD2; clone size: -; CDR3 protein: CASSRTSGSRDTQYF; CDR3 DNA: TGTGCCAGCAGCCGGACTAGCGGGAGTCGGGATACGCAGTATTTT
V gene: TRBV7-2; J gene: TRBJ2-3; D gene: -; clone size: few; CDR3 protein: CASSLSPRDTQYF; CDR3 DNA: TGTGCCAGCAGCCTAAGCCCACGGGATACGCAGTATTTT
V gene: TRBV7-2; J gene: TRBJ1-2; D gene: -; clone size: few; CDR3 protein: CASSLVGVNGYTF; CDR3 DNA: TGTGCCAGCAGCTTAGTGGGGGTCAATGGCTACACCTTC
V gene: TRBV30; J gene: TRBJ1-5; D gene: TRBD1; clone size: -; CDR3 protein: CAWSRTGLRGNQPQHF; CDR3 DNA: TGTGCCTGGAGTAGGACAGGGTTGAGGGGAAATCAGCCCCAGCATTTT
V gene: TRBV30; J gene: TRBJ1-2; D gene: -; clone size: -; CDR3 protein: CAWSGGAYGYTF; CDR3 DNA: TGTGCCTGGAGTGGAGGGGCGTATGGCTACACCTTC
V gene: TRBV4-1; J gene: TRBJ1-3; D gene: -; clone size: few; CDR3 protein: CASSQGGSLGDTIYF; CDR3 DNA: TGCGCCAGCAGCCAAGGAGGCAGCCTTGGAGACACCATATATTTT
V gene: TRBV14; J gene: TRBJ2-1; D gene: -; clone size: few; CDR3 protein: CASSHDLYNEQFF; CDR3 DNA: TGTGCCAGCAGCCACGACCTCTACAATGAGCAGTTCTTC
V gene: TRBV29-1; J gene: TRBJ2-3; D gene: -; clone size: -; CDR3 protein: CSVARVSGTDTQYF; CDR3 DNA: TGCAGCGTTGCCCGGGTATCGGGCACAGATACGCAGTATTTT
V gene: TRBV5-6; J gene: TRBJ1-1; D gene: -; clone size: -; CDR3 protein: CASSLGAGEREAFF; CDR3 DNA: TGTGCCAGCAGCTTGGGAGCGGGGGAGCGTGAAGCTTTCTTT
V gene: TRBV18; J gene: TRBJ1-2; D gene: -; clone size: few; CDR3 protein: CASSPAQDYGYTF; CDR3 DNA: TGTGCCAGCTCACCAGCACAGGACTATGGCTACACCTTC
V gene: TRBV9; J gene: TRBJ2-7; D gene: -; clone size: -; CDR3 protein: CASSVGAEATEQYF; CDR3 DNA: TGTGCCAGCAGCGTAGGGGCAGAGGCGACCGAGCAGTACTTC
V gene: TRBV7-9; J gene: TRBJ1-6; D gene: TRBD1; clone size: -; CDR3 protein: CASRPSPGGLGSPLHF; CDR3 DNA: TGTGCCAGCAGGCCAAGCCCAGGGGGCCTGGGGTCACCCCTCCACTTT
V gene: TRBV6-5; J gene: TRBJ2-2; D gene: TRBD2; clone size: -; CDR3 protein: CASSSSGTTPVVELFF; CDR3 DNA: TGTGCCAGCAGTTCCTCCGGGACTACACCGGTGGTGGAGCTGTTTTTT
V gene: TRBV30; J gene: TRBJ1-2; D gene: TRBD1; clone size: -; CDR3 protein: CAWSVRRGRFYGYTF; CDR3 DNA: TGTGCCTGGAGTGTACGGAGGGGGCGCTTCTATGGCTACACCTTC
V gene: TRBV5-6; J gene: TRBJ1-1; D gene: -; clone size: -; CDR3 protein: CASSLGPAVMNTEAFF; CDR3 DNA: TGTGCCAGCAGCTTGGGGCCGGCAGTCATGAACACTGAAGCTTTCTTT
V gene: TRBV30; J gene: TRBJ1-1; D gene: -; clone size: -; CDR3 protein: CAWTRQENTEAFF; CDR3 DNA: TGTGCCTGGACCCGACAGGAGAACACTGAAGCTTTCTTT
V gene: TRBV2; J gene: TRBJ1-2; D gene: -; clone size: once; CDR3 protein: CASSEAGTYSNYGYTF; CDR3 DNA: TGTGCCAGCAGTGAAGCCGGGACGTATTCGAACTATGGCTACACCTTC
V gene: TRBV29-1; J gene: TRBJ2-3; D gene: -; clone size: few; CDR3 protein: CSVAGSSGTDTQYF; CDR3 DNA: TGCAGCGTTGCCGGGAGTTCTGGCACAGATACGCAGTATTTT
V gene: TRBV7-9; J gene: TRBJ2-1; D gene: TRBD2; clone size: few; CDR3 protein: CASSFASGSNEQFF; CDR3 DNA: TGTGCCAGCAGCTTCGCTAGCGGGAGTAATGAGCAGTTCTTC
V gene: TRBV7-2; J gene: TRBJ2-3; D gene: -; clone size: few; CDR3 protein: CASSLTAPSTDTQYF; CDR3 DNA: TGTGCCAGCAGCTTAACAGCTCCTAGCACAGATACGCAGTATTTT
V gene: TRBV2; J gene: TRBJ2-7; D gene: -; clone size: once; CDR3 protein: CASSGDKGEQYF; CDR3 DNA: TGTGCCAGCAGTGGGGACAAGGGCGAGCAGTACTTC
V gene: TRBV27; J gene: TRBJ2-6; D gene: -; clone size: -; CDR3 protein: CASSLTEGALKSSGANVLTF; CDR3 DNA: TGTGCCAGCTCCCTCACGGAGGGGGCGCTCAAAAGCTCTGGGGCCAACGTCCTGACTTTC
V gene: TRBV9; J gene: TRBJ2-3; D gene: -; clone size: once; CDR3 protein: CASMRDSHTDTQYF; CDR3 DNA: TGTGCCAGCATGCGGGACAGTCACACAGATACGCAGTATTTT
V gene: TRBV29-1; J gene: TRBJ2-1; D gene: -; clone size: -; CDR3 protein: CSVEDGRAYNEQFF; CDR3 DNA: TGCAGCGTTGAAGACGGGCGGGCCTACAATGAGCAGTTCTTC
V gene: TRBV5-1; J gene: TRBJ2-5; D gene: -; clone size: -; CDR3 protein: CASSLDPGGSQETQYF; CDR3 DNA: TGCGCCAGCAGCTTGGATCCGGGGGGCTCCCAAGAGACCCAGTACTTC
V gene: TRBV7-7; J gene: TRBJ2-3; D gene: TRBD2; clone size: -; CDR3 protein: CASSLEVGLAGADTQYF; CDR3 DNA: TGTGCTAGCAGCTTAGAGGTGGGACTAGCGGGAGCAGATACGCAGTATTTT
V gene: TRBV29-1; J gene: TRBJ2-7; D gene: TRBD2; clone size: few; CDR3 protein: CSVGLAGDEQYF; CDR3 DNA: TGCAGCGTTGGTCTAGCGGGGGACGAGCAGTACTTC
V gene: TRBV29-1; J gene: TRBJ1-1; D gene: TRBD1; clone size: few; CDR3 protein: CSVDRRDRGAFF; CDR3 DNA: TGCAGCGTTGACCGGAGGGACAGGGGAGCTTTCTTT
V gene: TRBV18; J gene: TRBJ2-3; D gene: -; clone size: few; CDR3 protein: CASSPGSDDTQYF; CDR3 DNA: TGTGCCAGCTCACCAGGATCCGATGATACGCAGTATTTT